One sample yielded the 20 T cell receptor beta chains listed below, sequenced in a study of T cell repertoires in cytomegalovirus infection. A single record per CDR3 protein comes from TCRdb applying MiXCR to the reads. The sample carries approximately 750,000 distinct CDR3 sequences, 35% to 45% recorded once. Sequences were obtained from PBMCs. All receptors come from a human donor in good health (CMV status not recorded). Some clones in this sample may be carry-over from other donors' samples.

A remark on this clonotype: Since a much larger clone is just one base distant, this may be a read error. V usage is TRBV7-2 and J usage is TRBJ2-1; TRBD1 or TRBD2 may be the D gene (6 bases each). Germline V gene data show CDR1 as SGHTA and CDR2 as FQGNSA. This CDR3 has 16 amino acids. As DNA, the CDR3 is TGTGCCAGCAGGCGGGACACTGAAAACTCCTACAATGGGCAGTTCTTC. This sequence encodes CASRRDTENSYNGQFF.

The rearrangement joins TRBV11-2 to TRBJ2-3; D is uncertain. Germline loops: CDR1 SGHAT, CDR2 FQNNGV. V gave up 2 bases and J gave up 1 base, with 10 bases separating them. CDR3 length equals 15 residues. The CDR3: CASSLNSLGTDTQYF. In nucleotides, the CDR3 is TGTGCCAGCAGCTTAAACTCCTTGGGCACAGATACGCAGTATTTT.

This clonotype was recorded a few times. This chain uses TRBV7-2 with TRBJ2-5; 13 bases are a match to TRBD2. The V and J ends lost 4 bases and 5 bases, in that order; junction bases with no gene match: 16. This CDR3 has 19 residues. The germline V gene has CDR1 SGHTA and CDR2 FQGNSA. This chain's CDR3 is CASSSNDRWGLAGWETQYF. In nucleotides, the CDR3 is TGTGCCAGCAGCTCCAACGATAGGTGGGGACTAGCGGGATGGGAGACCCAGTACTTC.

This clonotype was counted many times. The chain links TRBV7-8 to TRBJ1-2, with D perhaps TRBD1 (6 bases). The CDR3 has 16 amino acids. Germline CDR1 is SGHVS and CDR2 is FQNEAQ. V dropped 1 base and J dropped 8 bases, with 20 bases sitting between them. CDR3 in DNA: TGTGCCAGCAGCTTAGTAGATCCAGGGGTGTCGGTAGGCTACACCTTC. It translates to CASSLVDPGVSVGYTF.

Regarding this clonotype: The conserved closing phenylalanine or tryptophan is absent in this CDR3, likely reflecting a read error. The J gene is TRBJ2-1, the V gene TRBV10-3, with a possible D match to TRBD2 (5 bases). Between the trimmed V and J ends, which lost 6 bases and 7 bases, there was a span of 16 bases. This CDR3 spans 14 amino acids. Germline V gene lookup returns CDR1 ENHRY and CDR2 SYGVKD. The CDR3 reads CAIREESKINEQFV. The CDR3 coding sequence is TGTGCCATCAGGGAGGAATCCAAAATTAATGAGCAGTTCGTC.

This clonotype was seen more than once but under ten times. The chain has TRBV7-9 and TRBJ1-4; 11 positions agree with TRBD1. Germline CDR1 and CDR2: SEHNR and FQNEAQ (reference sequence). With 3 bases clipped from V and 8 bases from J, the junction kept 2 bases outside the gene matches. The CDR3 consists of 14 residues. The CDR3 DNA reads as TGTGCCAGCAGCTTCGGACAGGGGGCGGAAAAACTGTTTTTT. Translating gives CASSFGQGAEKLFF.

The chain has TRBV20-1 and TRBJ2-1; 9 positions agree with TRBD2. With V trimmed by 0 bases and J by 2 bases, 2 bases remained unmatched. Germline V gene lookup returns CDR1 DFQATT and CDR2 SNEGSKA (reference sequence). The CDR3 is made up of 15 amino acids. The CDR3, as DNA: TGCAGTGCTAGAGATGCTAGCGGGGCCTACAATGAGCAGTTCTTC. The encoded protein is CSARDASGAYNEQFF.

The sample holds a few counts of this clonotype. The chain links TRBV6-1 to TRBJ1-6, with D perhaps TRBD1 (5 bases). Germline values: CDR1 MNHNS, CDR2 SASEGT. Trimming stripped 6 bases from V and 8 bases from J, with 17 bases between. The CDR3 is 15 amino acids. The CDR3 nucleotides are TGTGCCAGCAGCGGGGGACCCCGGGGCGATTCACCCCTCCACTTT. This translates into CASSGGPRGDSPLHF.

V gene TRBV27 combines with J gene TRBJ1-3; no reliable D call. Germline loops: CDR1 MNHEY, CDR2 SMNVEV (reference sequence). V was shortened by 2 bases and J by 0 bases, with 14 bases between the two germline ends. The CDR3 covers 17 residues. The CDR3 region is CASSLKGSASSGNTIYF. CDR3 DNA: TGTGCCAGCAGTTTAAAGGGCTCAGCGAGCTCTGGAAACACCATATATTTT.

The rearrangement uses TRBV29-1 and TRBJ1-1; 7 bases agree with TRBD1. CDR1 and CDR2 from the germline V gene are SQVTM and ANQGSEA. This CDR3 has 13 residues. With V trimmed by 6 bases and J by 5 bases, 9 bases remained unmatched. This CDR3 reads CSVPILQGTEAFF. CDR3 coding DNA: TGCAGCGTACCTATCCTACAGGGGACTGAAGCTTTCTTT.

A few counts support this clonotype. The chain combines TRBV7-9 with TRBJ2-7; 10 nucleotides align to TRBD1. The CDR3 spans 13 residues. V lost 4 bases and J lost 6; bases outside the gene matches: 3. Germline values: CDR1 SEHNR, CDR2 FQNEAQ (reference sequence). This chain's CDR3 is CASSSRDRGEQYF. The CDR3 DNA follows: TGTGCCAGCAGCTCCCGGGACAGGGGCGAGCAGTACTTC.

This clonotype was counted a few times. The rearrangement joins TRBV6-2 or TRBV6-3 to TRBJ1-2; D is ambiguous. CDR1 MNHEY and CDR2 SVGEGT come from the germline V gene. The CDR3 is made up of 13 amino acids. V lost 7 bases and J 3 bases, leaving 12 bases between the germline ends. The CDR3 nucleotides are TGTGCCAGCACCAGACACGGGCACTATGGCTACACCTTC. Residues: CASTRHGHYGYTF.

This chain joins TRBV12-3 or TRBV12-4 and TRBJ2-3, with TRBD1 matching over 8 bases. The junction had 8 bases not matched to a gene; V was cut back by 6 bases and J by 3 bases. The CDR3 contains 15 residues. The CDR3 protein is CASSAGQGKTDTQYF. CDR3 nucleotides: TGTGCCAGCAGCGCCGGACAGGGTAAAACAGATACGCAGTATTTT.

The gene calls are TRBV27 and TRBJ2-3, with 12 nucleotides matching TRBD1. The V gene's germline CDR1 is MNHEY and CDR2 SMNVEV (reference sequence). The V gene end was trimmed by 5 bases and the J gene end by 4 bases; junction bases not matched to a gene: 4. CDR3 length equals 15 residues. In nucleotides, the CDR3 is TGTGCCAGCAGTCGGGGACAGGGGGCTGCAGATACGCAGTATTTT. Encoded protein: CASSRGQGAADTQYF.

The chain combines TRBV2 with TRBJ2-3; TRBD1 matches at 7 bases. The length of the CDR3 is 14 residues. V lost 7 bases and J lost 0; bases outside the gene matches: 4. From germline, CDR1 is SNHLY and CDR2 FYNNEI. CDR3 DNA sequence: TGTGCCAGCAACCCGGGACAGAGCACAGATACGCAGTATTTT. Its protein is CASNPGQSTDTQYF.

This sequence joins TRBV11-1 and TRBJ2-4; tentatively, D is TRBD1 or TRBD2 (6 bases each). The V gene lost 5 bases and the J gene lost 0 bases, with 11 bases spanning the gap. CDR1 and CDR2 (germline): SGHAT, FQDESV (reference sequence). This CDR3 contains 15 residues. The CDR3 is CASSAGGRAKNIQYF. The CDR3 region has the DNA TGTGCCAGCAGCGCCGGGGGCCGAGCCAAAAACATTCAGTACTTC.

There are a few counts of this clonotype. The V call is TRBV14, the J call TRBJ2-7; D remains ambiguous. Germline assignment: CDR1 SGHDN and CDR2 FVKESK. The ends were cut back, 1 base at V and 7 bases at J, with 17 bases in the middle. The CDR3 is made up of 15 amino acids. CDR3 bases: TGTGCCAGCAGCCAAGCAAGTGGGATTTCGGTAGAGCAGTACTTC. Amino acids: CASSQASGISVEQYF.

CDR3: CASSFSGQRYEQYF. DNA of the CDR3: TGCGCCAGCAGCTTCTCGGGACAGAGATACGAGCAGTACTTC. The chain recombines TRBV5-1 with TRBJ2-7, with 7 bases that match TRBD1. V lost 2 bases to trimming and J lost 4 bases; unmatched junction nucleotides: 6. CDR1 is SGHRS, CDR2 YFSETQ, per germline. The CDR3 covers 14 residues.

V usage is TRBV4-2 and J usage is TRBJ1-4, with 8 bases matching TRBD1. The CDR3 is made up of 15 amino acids. V gave up 0 bases and J gave up 5 bases; unmatched junction bases: 2. Germline values: CDR1 LGHNA, CDR2 YNFKEQ. CDR3 nucleotide sequence: TGTGCCAGCAGCCAAGATACAGGGGGGAATGAAAAACTGTTTTTT. Amino acid sequence: CASSQDTGGNEKLFF.

This chain connects TRBV19 to TRBJ2-1, with 15 bases aligning to TRBD2. V shed 3 bases and J 2 bases; nucleotides not matched to a gene: 5. This CDR3 has 18 amino acids. Per the germline V gene, CDR1 is LNHDA and CDR2 is SQIVND (reference sequence). This chain's CDR3 is CASSMGTSGGLPYNEQFF. As DNA, the CDR3 is TGTGCCAGTAGTATGGGGACTAGCGGGGGGCTCCCCTACAATGAGCAGTTCTTC.